A selection of T cell receptor beta chains follows, all from one sample in a study of T cell repertoires in cytomegalovirus infection. MiXCR, run by TCRdb on the reads, gives a single entry per CDR3 protein. Here the sample spans roughly 990,000 distinct CDR3 sequences, about a third being singletons. Their antigens are not known. The sample here was cultured CD8+ T cells from PBMCs, taken from culture after CMV antigen stimulation. The receptors were gathered from a human donor in good health (CMV status not recorded). Some clones in this sample may be carry-over from other donors' samples. The CDR3 runs from the conserved cysteine through the conserved F or W. D genes are given only for firm matches. The size of a clone is reported for some rows only, either as once, few or many, or as a class for expanded clones.

abundance	d_gene	j_gene	v_gene	CDR3nt	CDR3aa
NA	NA	TRBJ2-6	TRBV29-1	TGCAGCGTTGAAGATTCCATCCTGTCCTCTGGGGCCAACGTCCTGACTTTC	CSVEDSILSSGANVLTF
NA	NA	TRBJ1-4	TRBV7-3	TGTGCCAGCAGATCGGTTGAAAAACTGTTTTTT	CASRSVEKLFF
NA	NA	TRBJ2-2	TRBV19	TGTGCCAGTAGTGAAGGGACGAACACCGGGGAGCTGTTTTTT	CASSEGTNTGELFF
NA	TRBD2	TRBJ2-7	TRBV7-2	TGTGCCAGCAGCTTGGGGACTAGCGGTTTCTACGAGCAGTACTTC	CASSLGTSGFYEQYF
NA	NA	TRBJ2-2	TRBV2	TGTGCCAGCAGTGAAGGGCTAGCGAGGCACACCGGGGAGCTGTTTTTT	CASSEGLARHTGELFF
NA	NA	TRBJ1-1	TRBV12-5	TGTGCTAGTGGTTTGATGGGGAGAACTGAAGCTTTCTTT	CASGLMGRTEAFF
once	NA	TRBJ1-2	TRBV9	TGTGCCAGCAGCGAGGGAAGGTTCCCCGGTGGCTACACCTTC	CASSEGRFPGGYTF
few	NA	TRBJ1-1	TRBV10-3	TGTGCCATCAGTGAGTCCGGGGAGGTTTATACTGAAGCTTTCTTT	CAISESGEVYTEAFF
NA	NA	TRBJ1-2	TRBV29-1	TGCAGCGTTGAAGATCCCCTGGGAACTAACTATGGCTACACCTTC	CSVEDPLGTNYGYTF
many	NA	TRBJ1-1	TRBV7-6	TGTGCCAGCAGCGCGGAGAGCACTGAAGCTTTCTTT	CASSAESTEAFF
many	TRBD1	TRBJ1-1	TRBV19	TGTGCCAGTATTGGGACAGGGGGTTCTGAAGCTTTCTTT	CASIGTGGSEAFF
few	TRBD2	TRBJ2-3	TRBV27	TGTGCCAGCAGTTCTCTGTGGCTAGCGGGGGGCCCTAGCACAGATACGCAGTATTTT	CASSSLWLAGGPSTDTQYF
NA	NA	TRBJ2-4	TRBV27	TGTGCCAGCAGTTTGGGACTCCGGGGAGCCAAAAACATTCAGTACTTC	CASSLGLRGAKNIQYF
few	NA	TRBJ1-1	TRBV7-2	TGTGCCAGCAGCTTAGGCCGGGGGGCAGATGAAGCTTTCTTT	CASSLGRGADEAFF
NA	NA	TRBJ2-5	TRBV7-9	TGTGCCAGCAGCTTAGCCGGCCAGGACCAGGCCGTGGAGACCCAGTACTTC	CASSLAGQDQAVETQYF
NA	NA	TRBJ2-2	TRBV24-1	TGTGCCACCAGTGCCACGGACGGAGACACCGGGGAGCTGTTTTTT	CATSATDGDTGELFF
once	NA	TRBJ2-2	TRBV12-5	TGTGCTAGTCGTTTCCTGGTGCTGGGGCCGAACACCGGGGAGCTGTTTTTT	CASRFLVLGPNTGELFF
many	TRBD2	TRBJ2-3	TRBV7-9	TGTGCCAGCAGCTTCCGAACTAGCGGGGACCGCACAGATACGCAGTATTTT	CASSFRTSGDRTDTQYF
NA	TRBD1	TRBJ2-5	TRBV12-5	TGTGCTAGTGGATCGTGGACAGGGAGCGAGGAGACCCAGTACTTC	CASGSWTGSEETQYF
NA	NA	TRBJ1-2	TRBV19	TGTGCCAGTAGCTCGACAATGGGCTTTGGCTACACCTTC	CASSSTMGFGYTF
few	NA	TRBJ1-1	TRBV20-1	TGCAGTGCTAGAGGACAGGCGGGCAAGATGGTCACTGAAGCTTTCTTT	CSARGQAGKMVTEAFF
few	NA	TRBJ2-3	TRBV6-1	TGTGCCAGCAGCAAAGGAGGTAGAAGCACAGATACGCAGTATTTT	CASSKGGRSTDTQYF
many	TRBD1	TRBJ1-5	TRBV7-2	TGTGCCAGCAGCTTAAACAGGGGAACCAATCAGCCCCAGCATTTT	CASSLNRGTNQPQHF
NA	NA	TRBJ2-3	TRBV7-6	TGTGCCAGCAGCTTTACCCCCGGGGAGGCAGATACGCAGTATTTT	CASSFTPGEADTQYF
NA	TRBD2	TRBJ2-2	TRBV30	TGTGCCTGGGCCGGGACGGGGGGGCCCACCGGGGAGCTGTTTTTT	CAWAGTGGPTGELFF
few	NA	TRBJ2-3	TRBV15	TGTGCCACTGCCGGTGGAACGATCACAGATACGCAGTATTTT	CATAGGTITDTQYF
few	NA	TRBJ1-4	TRBV2	TGTGCCAGCAGGGAGAAGAGGGACTTTGTTGAAAAACTGTTTTTT	CASREKRDFVEKLFF
once	NA	TRBJ1-1	TRBV7-4	TGTGTCAGCAACTACCCGACGGGGGGCGAGGACACTGAAGCTTTCTTT	CVSNYPTGGEDTEAFF
NA	TRBD1	TRBJ1-5	TRBV24-1	TGTGCCACCAGTGACCCCAGGGGGGCGGGCAATCAGCCCCAGCATTTT	CATSDPRGAGNQPQHF
NA	NA	TRBJ1-4	TRBV12-5	TGTGCTAGTGGGACCGGGGGGTCCGGTGAAAAACTGTTTTTT	CASGTGGSGEKLFF
once	NA	TRBJ2-3	TRBV4-2	TGTGCCAGCAGCACTCGAATCTGGGACGGGGCGCAGGGAGATACGCAGTATTTT	CASSTRIWDGAQGDTQYF
NA	NA	TRBJ2-5	TRBV9	TGTGCCAGCAGCGTATGGTCGACAGCCCAAGAGACCCAGTACTTC	CASSVWSTAQETQYF
NA	TRBD2	TRBJ2-1	TRBV28	TGTGCCAGCAGTTCCCCCCGAGTTGAGCGGGGGGGCAATGAGCAGTTCTTC	CASSSPRVERGGNEQFF
NA	NA	TRBJ2-7	TRBV19	TGTGCCAGTAGTATCGGCTCCGGGCCGGCGGGATACGAGCAGTACTTC	CASSIGSGPAGYEQYF
NA	TRBD2	TRBJ2-1	TRBV9	TGTGCCAGCAGCGTAAGCGGGGCACCCTCGCATGAGCAGTTCTTC	CASSVSGAPSHEQFF
NA	NA	TRBJ1-6	TRBV6-6	TGTGCCAGCAGTCCCGCTGGGGGATCCTATAATTCACCCCTCCACTTT	CASSPAGGSYNSPLHF
many	TRBD2	TRBJ2-7	TRBV7-6	TGTGCCAGCAGCCTCGGGGGGGAGGGAGAGCAGTACTTC	CASSLGGEGEQYF